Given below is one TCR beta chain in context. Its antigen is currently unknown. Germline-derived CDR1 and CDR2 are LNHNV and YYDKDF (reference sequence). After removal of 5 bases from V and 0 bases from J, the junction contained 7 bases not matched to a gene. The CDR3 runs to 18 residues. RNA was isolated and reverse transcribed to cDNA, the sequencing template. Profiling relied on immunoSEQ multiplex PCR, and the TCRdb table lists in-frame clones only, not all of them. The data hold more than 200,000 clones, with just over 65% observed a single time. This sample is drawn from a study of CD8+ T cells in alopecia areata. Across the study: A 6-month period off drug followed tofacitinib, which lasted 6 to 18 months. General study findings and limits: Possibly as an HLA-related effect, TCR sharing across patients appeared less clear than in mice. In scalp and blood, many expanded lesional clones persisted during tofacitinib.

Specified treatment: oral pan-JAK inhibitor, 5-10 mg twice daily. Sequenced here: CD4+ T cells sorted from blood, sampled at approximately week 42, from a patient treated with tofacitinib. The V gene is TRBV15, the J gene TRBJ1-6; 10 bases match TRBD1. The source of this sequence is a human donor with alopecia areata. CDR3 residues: CATSPGTGDRSYNSPLHF. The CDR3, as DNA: TGTGCCACCAGCCCCGGGACAGGGGATCGCTCCTATAATTCACCCCTCCACTTT.